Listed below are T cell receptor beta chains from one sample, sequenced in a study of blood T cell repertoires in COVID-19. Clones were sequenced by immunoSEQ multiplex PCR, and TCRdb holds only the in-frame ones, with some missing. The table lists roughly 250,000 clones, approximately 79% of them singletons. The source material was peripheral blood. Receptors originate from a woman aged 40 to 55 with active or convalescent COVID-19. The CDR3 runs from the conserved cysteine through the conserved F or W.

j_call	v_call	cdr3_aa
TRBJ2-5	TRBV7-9	CASSAQGAQGTQYF
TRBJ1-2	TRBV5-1	CASSSSKTGNYGYTF
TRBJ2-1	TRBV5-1	CASSLGGTSGYNEQFF
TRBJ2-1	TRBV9	CASSGRDRGRNEQFF
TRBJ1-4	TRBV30	CAWSGSLWGESNEKLFF
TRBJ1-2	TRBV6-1	CASSFWGTGGDGYTF
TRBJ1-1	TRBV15	CATTQGLGGSEAFF
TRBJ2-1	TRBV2	CASRRGTYDNNEQFF
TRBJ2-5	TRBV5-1	CASSRTNRDREETQYF
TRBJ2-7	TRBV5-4	CASSLAGNYEQYF
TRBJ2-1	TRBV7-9	CASSILAGGREQFF
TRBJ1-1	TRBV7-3	CASSLNAGVTEAFF
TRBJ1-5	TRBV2	CASSGDRGGQPQHF
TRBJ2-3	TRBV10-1	CATQAGGQNTQYF
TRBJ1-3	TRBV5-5	CASSLQGAHSGNTIYF
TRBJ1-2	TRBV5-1	CASNDEQGGYTF
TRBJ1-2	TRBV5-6	CASSFLSRDRGGYTF
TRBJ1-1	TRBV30	CAWSSSPLGEAFF
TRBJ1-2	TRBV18	CASSPASGSAVDGYTF
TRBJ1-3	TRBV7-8	CASSLVGRETGNTIYF
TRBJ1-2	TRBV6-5	CASRGTGTSYGYTF
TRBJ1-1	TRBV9	CASSASHRGTEAFF
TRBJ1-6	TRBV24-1	CATSDPGQSSPLHF
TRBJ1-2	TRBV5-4	CASSLFDRVNYGYTF
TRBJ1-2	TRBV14	CASSQNGGYGYTF
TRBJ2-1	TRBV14	CASSQFQGSVYEQFF
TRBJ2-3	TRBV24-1	CATRGGPRGTDTQYF
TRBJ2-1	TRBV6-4	CASRKRRSYNEQFF
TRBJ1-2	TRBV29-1	CSVDGGQSYGYTF
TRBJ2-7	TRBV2	CASSPRGLKASYEQYF
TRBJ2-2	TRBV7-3	CASSFRLGEGGELFF
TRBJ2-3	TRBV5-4	CASSLSSLSTDTQYF
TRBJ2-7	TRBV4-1	CASSHSPARQGLYEQYF
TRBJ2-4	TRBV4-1	CASSPRQAVEAKNIQYF
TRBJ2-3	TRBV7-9	CASSFGTGGGTDTQYF
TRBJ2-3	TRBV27	CASSPGLAGGLTSTDTQYF
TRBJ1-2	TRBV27	CASGSPNYGYTF
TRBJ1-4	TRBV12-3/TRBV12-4	CASRTTGEKLFF
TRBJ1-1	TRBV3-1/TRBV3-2	CASTLGESEAFF
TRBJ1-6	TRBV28	CASSTSSYNSPLHF
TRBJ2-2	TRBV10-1	CASSEPTGTGELFF
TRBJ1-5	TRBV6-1	CASSEVPSGQYNQPQHF
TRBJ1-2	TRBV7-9	CASSSSHGVFGYTF
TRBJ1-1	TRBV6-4	CASSEGGASHLEAFF
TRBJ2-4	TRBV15	CATSRGQLAKNIQYF
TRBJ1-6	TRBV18	CASSPRESSYNSPLHF
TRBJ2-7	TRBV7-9	CASSPWEQPNEQYF
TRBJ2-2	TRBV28	CASQGGNTGELFF
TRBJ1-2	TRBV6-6	CASSYRTGDYGYTF
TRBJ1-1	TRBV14	CASSPNREEAFF
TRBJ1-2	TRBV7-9	CASSSGQGLGGYTF
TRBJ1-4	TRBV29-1	CSVEGTLPDEKLFF
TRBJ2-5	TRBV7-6	CASSLIFPGTGGGQAQYF
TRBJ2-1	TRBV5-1	CASSEGADYNEQFF
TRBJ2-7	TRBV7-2	CASSFALAGASSYEQYF
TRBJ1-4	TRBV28	CASSLQGQLYEKLFF
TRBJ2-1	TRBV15	CATSRDKGRGSSSYNEQFF
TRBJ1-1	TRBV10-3	CAISTGSTEAFF